Presented here are 10 T cell receptor beta chains from one specimen sequenced in a study of blood T cell repertoires in COVID-19. The method was immunoSEQ multiplex PCR; TCRdb's version includes in-frame clones alone and lacks a portion of them. The table has 350,000 to 400,000 clones, roughly nine tenths seen once. Sequencing used peripheral blood. Every receptor here comes from a woman in her thirties with COVID-19, enrolled during active disease.

The chain joins TRBV5-1 to TRBJ2-1; maybe TRBD2 (7 bases). CDR3 size: 13 residues. V was cut by 0 bases and J by 10 bases, with 11 bases left in between. Germline V CDR1 and CDR2: SGHRS, YFSETQ. The CDR3 nucleotides are TGCGCCAGCAGCTTGGCCGGGGGGACAGAGCAGTTCTTC. Protein: CASSLAGGTEQFF.

This chain joins TRBV6-1 and TRBJ1-2; a weak D match, TRBD1 (6 bases). Germline V gene lookup returns CDR1 MNHNS and CDR2 SASEGT. Deletions cut 6 bases from V and 1 base from J, with 9 bases between. The CDR3 consists of 13 residues. The CDR3 loop reads CASSPDSNYGYTF. In DNA, the CDR3 is TGTGCCAGCAGCCCGGACAGTAACTATGGCTACACCTTC.

The V call is TRBV7-2, the J call TRBJ2-7; D is possibly TRBD2 (5 bases). Germline loops: CDR1 SGHTA, CDR2 FQGNSA. V gave up 7 bases and J gave up 4 bases, with 20 bases separating them. This CDR3 contains 15 residues. DNA for the CDR3: TGTGCCAGCAACCCGGGATGGGCGCCAGTTTACGAGCAGTACTTC. It specifies CASNPGWAPVYEQYF.

V gene TRBV27 combines with J gene TRBJ1-1; 7 nucleotides align to TRBD1. Losses at the gene ends were 4 bases for V and 0 bases for J; bases not matched to a gene: 11. From germline, CDR1 is MNHEY and CDR2 SMNVEV (reference sequence). The CDR3 covers 17 residues. This CDR3 reads CASSSSGQVYMNTEAFF. Here the CDR3 DNA reads TGTGCCAGCAGTTCCTCCGGACAGGTTTACATGAACACTGAAGCTTTCTTT.

This chain uses TRBV7-9 with TRBJ1-2; possibly TRBD1 for D (6 bases). CDR3 length: 13 amino acids. The germline V gene encodes CDR1 SEHNR and CDR2 FQNEAQ (reference sequence). V was pared by 5 bases and J by 8 bases, with 15 bases between. The CDR3 DNA sequence: TGTGCCAGCAGCCCAGAATCAGGGGAAGGCTACACCTTC. Translation: CASSPESGEGYTF.

The chain couples TRBV10-2 to TRBJ2-1; 13 nucleotides agree with TRBD2. Per germline, CDR1 WSHSY and CDR2 SAAADI. V shed 7 bases, J shed 13 bases, and the junction held 7 bases outside the gene matches. This CDR3 region has 13 residues. CDR3 DNA sequence: TGCGCCAGCAAGATACTAGCGGGAGGGCCTCAGTTCTTC. The encoded protein is CASKILAGGPQFF.

For this clone: Other DNA sequences in the same sample also yield this CDR3. The chain employs TRBV5-6 and TRBJ1-5; possibly TRBD1 for D (5 bases). The ends were cut back, 4 bases at V and 4 bases at J, with 9 bases in the middle. Germline values: CDR1 SGHDT, CDR2 YYEEEE. CDR3 size: 13 residues. This CDR3 reads CASSPGNNQPQHF. The CDR3 nucleotides are TGTGCCAGCAGCCCAGGGAATAATCAGCCCCAGCATTTT.

Only one count was recorded for this clone. The CDR3 loop reads CASSIDPGLGETQYF. Written as DNA, the CDR3 is TGTGCCAGTAGTATTGACCCGGGACTTGGGGAGACCCAGTACTTC. V usage is TRBV19 and J usage is TRBJ2-5; possibly TRBD2 for D (6 bases). The CDR3 spans 15 residues. CDR1 and CDR2 from the germline V gene are LNHDA and SQIVND (reference sequence). Trimming removed 3 bases from V and 5 bases from J, with 16 bases in between.

The chain recombines TRBV29-1 with TRBJ2-7; TRBD1 matches at 9 bases. The CDR3 runs to 15 residues. CDR1 is SQVTM, CDR2 ANQGSEA, per germline. The J segment lost 7 bases and the V segment lost 5 bases, leaving 15 bases of the junction unmatched. The DNA of the CDR3 is TGCAGCGTTAACGTCCCGGGACAGGGTTTGTGGGAGCAGTACGTC. It is translated as CSVNVPGQGLWEQYV.

This clone was observed a handful of times. The chain has TRBV19 and TRBJ2-2; TRBD1 matches at 10 bases. The junction had 2 bases not matched to a gene; V was cut back by 7 bases and J by 6 bases. Per germline, CDR1 LNHDA and CDR2 SQIVND (reference sequence). CDR3 length: 13 residues. The CDR3 region has the DNA TGTGCCAGTACAGGGACAGGGGCCGGGGAGCTGTTTTTT. This encodes CASTGTGAGELFF.